The sample holds many counts of the clone carrying this TCR beta chain. Antigen unknown. RNA transcripts provided the source from which TCR beta CDR3 regions were amplified. The TCR CDR3 was amplified in a first-round RT-PCR using the HTBI primer set. MiXCR, applied by TCRdb to the multiplex PCR reads, yields one record per CDR3 protein. This table has 450,000 to 600,000 distinct CDR3 sequences, less than 15% appearing once. These data originate in a study of T cells in Graves' hyperthyroidism and ophthalmopathy. The study defined stable Graves' hyperthyroidism as no ophthalmopathy progression within 18 months. Based on clinical symptoms, serum thyroxine and TRAb, thyroid ultrasound and orbital computed tomography, diagnoses were reached. Study-wide findings and caveats: In the analysis, a 13 V-J model separated ophthalmopathy from stable hyperthyroidism. Most clonotypes expanded in thyroid above 0.001 were likewise present in blood.

Germline V gene sequence: CDR1 MDHEN, CDR2 SYDVKM. The ends were cut back, 3 bases at V and 7 bases at J, with 16 bases in the middle. This CDR3 is built from 14 residues. The chain employs TRBV28 and TRBJ2-7, with D possibly TRBD2 on 6 matching bases. The receptor comes from a woman in her 40s with Graves' hyperthyroidism. Sequenced material: blood. The CDR3 nucleotides are TGTGCCAGCAGTTTGGGGGGACTGCCTGGGGAGCAGTACTTC. Translated, it gives CASSLGGLPGEQYF.